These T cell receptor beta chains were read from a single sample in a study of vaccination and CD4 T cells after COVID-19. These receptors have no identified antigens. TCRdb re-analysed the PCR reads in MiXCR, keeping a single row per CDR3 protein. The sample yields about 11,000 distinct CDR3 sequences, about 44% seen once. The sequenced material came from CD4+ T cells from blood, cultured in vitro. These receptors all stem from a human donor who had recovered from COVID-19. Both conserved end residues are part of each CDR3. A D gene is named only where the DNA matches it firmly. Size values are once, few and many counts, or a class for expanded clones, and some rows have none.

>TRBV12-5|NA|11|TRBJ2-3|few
CASGRLDTQYF
TGTGCTAGTGGCCGATTGGATACGCAGTATTTT
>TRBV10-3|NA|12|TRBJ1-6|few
CAIKSRDLPLHF
TGTGCCATCAAGTCTCGGGACTTACCCCTCCACTTT
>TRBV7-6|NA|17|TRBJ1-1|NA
CASSSFILGQKNTEAFF
TGTGCCAGCAGCTCGTTTATTTTAGGACAGAAGAACACTGAAGCTTTCTTT
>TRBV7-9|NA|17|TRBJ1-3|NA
CASSPEPQDLSGNTIYF
TGTGCCAGCAGCCCCGAACCACAGGATCTATCTGGAAACACCATATATTTT
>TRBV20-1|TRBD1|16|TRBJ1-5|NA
CSARDSDRGSNQPQHF
TGCAGTGCTAGAGATTCTGACAGGGGGAGCAATCAGCCCCAGCATTTT
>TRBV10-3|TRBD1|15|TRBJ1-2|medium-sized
CAISESDRESYGYTF
TGTGCCATCAGTGAGTCGGACAGGGAGAGCTATGGCTACACCTTC
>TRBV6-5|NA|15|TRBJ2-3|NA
CASSYSAVSTDTQYF
TGTGCCAGCAGTTACTCGGCAGTTAGCACAGATACGCAGTATTTT
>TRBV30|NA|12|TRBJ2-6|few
CAWSPGANVLTF
TGTGCCTGGAGTCCTGGGGCCAACGTCCTGACTTTC
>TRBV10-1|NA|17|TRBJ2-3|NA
CASSESFERLPTDTQYF
TGCGCCAGCAGTGAGTCATTCGAGCGACTCCCCACAGATACGCAGTATTTT
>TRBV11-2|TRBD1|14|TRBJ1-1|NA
CASSQTQGPRVAFF
TGTGCCAGCAGCCAAACACAGGGGCCTCGGGTAGCTTTCTTT
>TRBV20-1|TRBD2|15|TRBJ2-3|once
CSGGLGTSSSDTQYF
TGCAGTGGGGGTTTAGGGACTAGTTCCTCAGATACGCAGTATTTT
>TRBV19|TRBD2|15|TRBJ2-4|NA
CASIGLAAAKNIQYF
TGTGCCAGTATCGGACTAGCAGCGGCCAAAAACATTCAGTACTTC
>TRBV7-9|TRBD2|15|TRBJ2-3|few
CASSLRRLATDTQYF
TGTGCCAGCAGCCTTAGACGACTAGCCACAGATACGCAGTATTTT
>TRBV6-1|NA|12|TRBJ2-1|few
CASSPSYNEQFF
TGTGCCAGCAGCCCCAGCTACAATGAGCAGTTCTTC
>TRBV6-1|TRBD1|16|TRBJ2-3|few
CASRARDRVGTDTQYF
TGTGCCAGCCGCGCCCGGGACAGGGTCGGCACAGATACGCAGTATTTT
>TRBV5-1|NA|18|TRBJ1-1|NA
CASSLRPVTVQQNTEAFF
TGCGCCAGCAGCTTGCGCCCCGTCACAGTACAGCAGAACACTGAAGCTTTCTTT
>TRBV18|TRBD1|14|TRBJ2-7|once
CASSLQGASYEQYF
TGTGCCAGCTCACTCCAGGGGGCCTCCTACGAGCAGTACTTC
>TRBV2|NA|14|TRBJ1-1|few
CASRGSLWQLEAFF
TGTGCCAGCAGAGGGAGCCTGTGGCAGCTCGAAGCTTTCTTT
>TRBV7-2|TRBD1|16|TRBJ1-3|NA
CASSNRDRGLENTIYF
TGTGCCAGCAGCAACCGGGACAGGGGGCTTGAAAACACCATATATTTT
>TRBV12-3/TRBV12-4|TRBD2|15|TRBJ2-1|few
CASSWTSGAQERQFF
TGTGCCAGCAGTTGGACTAGCGGGGCTCAAGAGCGGCAGTTCTTC
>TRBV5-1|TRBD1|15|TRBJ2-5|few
CASSLRTGGGETQYF
TGCGCCAGCAGCTTACGGACAGGGGGCGGGGAGACCCAGTACTTC
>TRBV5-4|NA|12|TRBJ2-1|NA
CASSAARREQFF
TGTGCCAGCAGCGCCGCCCGGAGGGAGCAGTTCTTC
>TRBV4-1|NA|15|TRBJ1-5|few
CASSPRWGSNQPQHF
TGCGCCAGCAGCCCTCGGTGGGGTAGCAATCAGCCCCAGCATTTT
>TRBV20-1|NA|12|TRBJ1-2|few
CSARTGPAGYTF
TGCAGTGCAAGAACAGGGCCTGCTGGCTACACCTTC
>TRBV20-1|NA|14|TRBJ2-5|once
CSARAKRGIETQYF
TGCAGTGCTAGAGCAAAACGAGGGATAGAGACCCAGTACTTC
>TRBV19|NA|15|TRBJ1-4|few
CASSESGQNREKLFF
TGTGCCAGTAGTGAAAGTGGACAGAACCGGGAAAAACTGTTTTTT
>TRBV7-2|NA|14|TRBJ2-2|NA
CASSRSGATGELFF
TGTGCCAGCAGCCGGAGCGGAGCTACCGGGGAGCTGTTTTTT
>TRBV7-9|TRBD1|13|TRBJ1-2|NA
CASSRDRGGGYTF
TGTGCCAGCAGCCGGGACAGGGGAGGTGGCTACACCTTC
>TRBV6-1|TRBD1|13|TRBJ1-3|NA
CASLRGLGNTIYF
TGTGCCAGTCTCAGGGGGCTTGGAAACACCATATATTTT
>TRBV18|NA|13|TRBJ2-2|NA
CASSISNTGELFF
TGTGCCAGCTCAATAAGTAACACCGGGGAGCTGTTTTTT
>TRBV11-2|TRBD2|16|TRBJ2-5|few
CASSEEAGPFQETQYF
TGTGCCAGCAGCGAAGAAGCGGGGCCTTTTCAAGAGACCCAGTACTTC
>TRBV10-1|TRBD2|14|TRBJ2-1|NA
CASGPGLATNEQFF
TGCGCCAGCGGACCGGGACTAGCGACAAATGAGCAGTTCTTC
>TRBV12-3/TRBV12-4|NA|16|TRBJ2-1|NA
CASSLGVSSSYNEQFF
TGTGCCAGCAGTTTAGGAGTAAGTAGCTCCTACAATGAGCAGTTCTTC
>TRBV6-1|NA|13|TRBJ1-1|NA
CASQYKQETEAFF
TGTGCCAGCCAATACAAGCAGGAGACTGAAGCTTTCTTT
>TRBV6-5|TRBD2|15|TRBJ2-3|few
CASSYVAGFTDTQYF
TGTGCCAGCAGTTACGTAGCGGGATTCACAGATACGCAGTATTTT
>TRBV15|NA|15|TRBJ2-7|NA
CATSRASQGSYEQYF
TGTGCCACCAGCAGAGCCTCACAGGGATCCTACGAGCAGTACTTC
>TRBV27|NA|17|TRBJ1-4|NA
CASSLSRTHVRIEKLFF
TGTGCCAGCAGTTTATCGCGGACTCACGTCCGGATTGAAAAACTGTTTTTT
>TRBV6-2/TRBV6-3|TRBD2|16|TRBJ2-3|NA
CASSYTPGLASDTQYF
TGTGCCAGTAGTTACACACCGGGACTAGCATCAGATACGCAGTATTTT
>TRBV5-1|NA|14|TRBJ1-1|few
CASSTRSQNTEAFF
TGCGCCAGCAGCACCCGGAGCCAGAACACTGAAGCTTTCTTT
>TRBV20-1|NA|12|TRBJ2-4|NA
CSAPLASGIQYF
TGCAGTGCGCCACTCGCGAGTGGCATTCAGTACTTC
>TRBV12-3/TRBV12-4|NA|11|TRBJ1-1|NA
CASSENTEAFF
TGTGCCAGCAGTGAGAACACTGAAGCTTTCTTT
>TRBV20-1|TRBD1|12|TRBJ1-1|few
CSANRGGPEAFF
TGCAGTGCCAACAGGGGAGGGCCTGAAGCTTTCTTT
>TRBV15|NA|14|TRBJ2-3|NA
CATSFEAGADTQYF
TGTGCCACCAGCTTCGAGGCCGGGGCAGATACGCAGTATTTT
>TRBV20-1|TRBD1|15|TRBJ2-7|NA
CSAERDRGSGDEQYF
TGCAGTGCTGAGAGAGACAGGGGATCAGGGGACGAGCAGTACTTC
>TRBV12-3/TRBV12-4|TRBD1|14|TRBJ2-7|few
CASGRDRGSYEQYF
TGTGCCAGCGGGCGGGACAGGGGATCCTACGAGCAGTACTTC